The entry below describes one TCR beta chain. The antigen remains unidentified. This sample was included in a study of T cell repertoires in cytomegalovirus infection. Looking at the study overall: HLA-C-restricted CMV epitopes, recently identified, and well-studied HLA-B-restricted ones were used by the study.

TCRdb recomputed calls from the reads with MiXCR, one row per CDR3 protein. The sample records 700,000 to 950,000 distinct CDR3 sequences, around a third being singletons. Germline V gene data show CDR1 as SGHAT and CDR2 as FQNNGV. CDR3 size: 15 residues. The V end lost 5 bases, the J end lost 8 bases, and 21 bases lay between the germline ends. This specimen was cultured CD8+ T cells from PBMCs, taken from culture after CMV antigen stimulation. V usage is TRBV11-2 and J usage is TRBJ1-2; D may be TRBD1 (5 bases). The sequence derives from a human donor in good health (CMV status not recorded). Some clones in this sample may be carry-over from other donors' samples. The CDR3 loop is CASSHGGALGVGYTF. The CDR3 DNA is TGTGCCAGCAGCCATGGCGGGGCGTTGGGAGTGGGCTACACCTTC. The full variable domain, with the rest looked up from reference TRBV11-2 and TRBJ1-2, is EAGVAQSPRYKIIEKRQSVAFWCNPISGHATLYWYQQILGQGPKLLIQFQNNGVVDDSQLPKDRFSAERLKGVDSTLKIQPAKLEDSAVYLCASSHGGALGVGYTFGSGTRLTVV.